This TCR beta chain was recovered during a study of human T cells and chemical hapten exposure. About the research overall: Epicutaneous patch tests delivered 0.01% DPC to the upper back, with evaluation at 6 days.

As processed by the authors: The median was about 96,000 TCRs per sample, ranging 23,224 to 690,600. TCRdb reprocessed the RACE reads with MiXCR, giving one entry per CDR3 protein. The V and J calls and clone size are TCRdb's, not the authors'. The data show more than 100,000 distinct CDR3 sequences, about 11% seen once. Time point here: patch test 3, about 24 weeks after DPC sensitization. Treatment of the sample: therapeutic diphenylcyclopropenone sensitization with weekly scalp DPC. This clonotype originated in a woman aged 45-65 years with alopecia areata. Some clones in this sample may be carry-over from other donors' samples. The material was whole blood, obtained in connection with sensitization to the hapten diphenylcyclopropenone (DPC).

This CDR3 reads CASSRGVAGSTDTQYF. DNA for the CDR3: TGTGCCAGCAGCCGCGGAGTAGCGGGATCGACAGATACGCAGTATTTT. The chain has TRBV7-9 and TRBJ2-3; 8 bases agree with TRBD2. The germline CDR1 and CDR2 sequences are SEHNR and FQNEAQ (reference sequence). After removal of 5 bases from V and 3 bases from J, the junction contained 10 bases not matched to a gene. CDR3 length equals 16 residues.